A selection of T cell receptor beta chains follows, all from one sample in a study of blood T cell repertoires in COVID-19. Sequencing was performed with immunoSEQ multiplex PCR; in TCRdb, only in-frame clones are kept and a portion is missing. The sample has roughly 220,000 clones, 70% to 85% seen once. What was sequenced was PBMCs or T cells enriched from blood (not recorded which). These TCRs come from a man aged 35 to 55 who had recovered from COVID-19. CDR3s include the opening cysteine and the closing phenylalanine or tryptophan. A D gene is named only where the DNA matches it firmly. Only part of the rows carry a size: once, few, many, or a class if the clone is expanded.

TRBD1,TRBJ2-2,NA,TRBV3-1/TRBV3-2,TGTGCCAGCAGTGGCGGGACAGGGGATTATGGCACCGGGGAGCTGTTTTTT,CASSGGTGDYGTGELFF
NA,TRBJ1-1,once,TRBV27,TGTGCCAGCAGTTCAACAGGGTTCACTGAAGCTTTCTTT,CASSSTGFTEAFF
TRBD2,TRBJ2-7,NA,TRBV7-2,TGTGCCAGCAGCCAGGGACTAGCCTACGAGCAGTACTTC,CASSQGLAYEQYF
TRBD1,TRBJ1-2,NA,TRBV5-6,TGTGCCAGCAGCTTCGGACAGGGGGAAGGCTACACCTTC,CASSFGQGEGYTF
TRBD1,TRBJ1-1,NA,TRBV2,TGTGCCAGCAGTGATTTGAGGGACAGGGGGCTGAGTACTGAAGCTTTCTTT,CASSDLRDRGLSTEAFF
NA,TRBJ1-4,NA,TRBV5-8,TGTGCCAGCGTCTTCCCCGGGGGTGAAAAACTGTTTTTT,CASVFPGGEKLFF
NA,TRBJ2-2,NA,TRBV30,TGTGCCTGGAAAGACAGTTTCGATCTTCGCACCGGGGAGCTGTTTTTT,CAWKDSFDLRTGELFF
TRBD2,TRBJ2-2,once,TRBV4-1,TGCGCCAGCAGCCAAGCTAGCGGCGGCACCGGGGAGCTGTTTTTT,CASSQASGGTGELFF
TRBD2,TRBJ2-5,NA,TRBV6-5,TGTGCCAGCAGTTCACTAGCGGGCGCGGAGACCCAGTACTTC,CASSSLAGAETQYF
NA,TRBJ2-3,NA,TRBV3-1/TRBV3-2,TGTGCCAGCAGCCAGGCTAGCACAGATACGCAGTATTTT,CASSQASTDTQYF
TRBD1,TRBJ1-6,NA,TRBV3-1/TRBV3-2,TGTGCCAGCAGCCAAGGCTCTACAGGGGTAGGATCACCCCTCCACTTT,CASSQGSTGVGSPLHF
TRBD1,TRBJ2-1,NA,TRBV24-1,TGTGCCACCAGTGCATGGGACAGGTCCTTCAATGAGCAGTTCTTC,CATSAWDRSFNEQFF
NA,TRBJ1-3,NA,TRBV18,TGTGCCAGCTCACCGGACAGCTATGGAAACACCATATATTTT,CASSPDSYGNTIYF
NA,TRBJ2-1,NA,TRBV11-2,TGTGCCAGCAGCTTAGGCACTTACAATGAGCAGTTCTTC,CASSLGTYNEQFF
NA,TRBJ1-3,NA,TRBV30,TGTGCCTGGAGTGTCTCGAGGTTATCGGACACCATATATTTT,CAWSVSRLSDTIYF
TRBD1,TRBJ2-5,NA,TRBV29-1,TGCAGCGTTGCGCGAGACAGGGACCCGTACTTC,CSVARDRDPYF
TRBD1,TRBJ1-2,NA,TRBV7-3,TGTGCCAGCAGCTCGGACAGGGGGTATGGCTACACCTTC,CASSSDRGYGYTF
NA,TRBJ2-1,few,TRBV7-6,TGTGCCAGCAGCTTGGGAGGAGGAAGGGCTCTCAGTGAGCAGTTCTTC,CASSLGGGRALSEQFF
TRBD2,TRBJ2-2,once,TRBV27,TGTGCCAGCATCTCCTTGGGGGGGTTGAACACCGGGGAGCTGTTTTTT,CASISLGGLNTGELFF
NA,TRBJ1-5,NA,TRBV12-3/TRBV12-4,TGTGCCAGCAGTCTGCAGGGGAATCAGCCCCAGCATTTT,CASSLQGNQPQHF
TRBD1,TRBJ2-1,few,TRBV11-3,TGTGCCAGCAGCCCCGGGACAGGGCTAGTCAATGAGCAGTTCTTC,CASSPGTGLVNEQFF
TRBD2,TRBJ2-2,NA,TRBV5-1,TGCGCCAGCAGCTCCGGGACTAGCGGGAGCGCCGGGGAGCTGTTTTTT,CASSSGTSGSAGELFF
TRBD2,TRBJ2-5,few,TRBV5-4,TGTGCCAGCAGCCGGGGAGGGCTCAACCAAGAGACCCAGTACTTC,CASSRGGLNQETQYF
NA,TRBJ2-7,NA,TRBV10-1,TGCGCCAGCAGTAAAGGGGGGGCGGACTACGAGCAGTACTTC,CASSKGGADYEQYF
NA,TRBJ2-5,NA,TRBV2,TGTGCCAGCAGTGTTCTGGAGACCCAGTACTTC,CASSVLETQYF
NA,TRBJ2-1,NA,TRBV19,TGTGCCAGTAGTATTCGGAGTAGCCATGAGCAGTTCTTC,CASSIRSSHEQFF
NA,TRBJ1-2,NA,TRBV6-1,TGTGCCAGCAGTGAAACATCTCCCGACTATGGCTACACCTTC,CASSETSPDYGYTF